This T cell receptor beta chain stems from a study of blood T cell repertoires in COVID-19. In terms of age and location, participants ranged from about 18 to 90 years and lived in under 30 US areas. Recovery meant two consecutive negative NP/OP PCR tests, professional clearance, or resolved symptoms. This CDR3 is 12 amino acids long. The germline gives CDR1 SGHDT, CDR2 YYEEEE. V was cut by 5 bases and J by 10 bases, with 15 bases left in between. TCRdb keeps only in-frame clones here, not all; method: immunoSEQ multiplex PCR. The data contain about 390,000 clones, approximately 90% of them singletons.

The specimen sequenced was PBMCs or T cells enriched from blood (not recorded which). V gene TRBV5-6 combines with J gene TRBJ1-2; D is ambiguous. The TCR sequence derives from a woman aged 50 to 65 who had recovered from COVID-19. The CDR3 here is CASRSWAPDYTF. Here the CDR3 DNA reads TGTGCCAGCAGATCTTGGGCCCCGGACTACACCTTC.